Reported below is one T cell receptor (beta chain). V lost 4 bases and J lost 10; bases outside the gene matches: 9. Germline values: CDR1 SGHNT, CDR2 YYREEE (reference sequence). This CDR3 spans 14 amino acids. Every PCR got spiked synthetic TCR analog templates. Sequenced by immunoSEQ multiplex PCR; TCRdb stores in-frame clones only, minus some. The table lists 75,000 to 95,000 clones, 90% to 95% of them singletons. This sample stems from a study of PD-L1 blockade in urothelial cancer. Overall study: Intravenous atezolizumab, 1,200 mg every 3 weeks, was begun by patients in the mid-2010s.

The sample in question was PBMCs, obtained around atezolizumab (anti-PD-L1) treatment. The sequence derives from a man aged 60 to 75 with urothelial cancer. V and J are TRBV5-4 and TRBJ2-7; 12 nucleotides agree with TRBD2. The CDR3 sequence: CASSRGLAGSGQYF. The CDR3 DNA reads as TGTGCCAGCAGCCGTGGACTAGCGGGGTCAGGACAGTACTTC.